These 31 T cell receptor beta chains share one sample of origin, sequenced in a study of response to subunit inactivated influenza vaccine. TCRdb re-called the RT-PCR reads through MiXCR, storing one row per CDR3 protein. The sample holds about 830,000 distinct CDR3 sequences; under 20% are singletons and the top ten take approximately 10%. The sample was PBMCs from blood, taken more than 4 days after vaccination. The source of these receptors is a middle-aged man who received an inactivated influenza vaccine.

The rearrangement joins TRBV18 to TRBJ2-2; TRBD2 might be the D (6 bases). CDR1 is KGHSH, CDR2 LQKENI, per germline. There are 15 residues in the CDR3. V lost 3 bases and J lost 1, with 9 bases in between. CDR3 amino acids: CASSPPGLNTGELFF. The CDR3 region has the DNA TGTGCCAGCTCACCTCCGGGACTGAACACCGGGGAGCTGTTTTTT.

V is TRBV5-1 and J is TRBJ2-3; TRBD2 matches at 14 bases. CDR1 and CDR2 (germline): SGHRS, YFSETQ. The CDR3 length is 16 residues. The V gene end was trimmed by 4 bases and the J gene end by 2 bases; junction bases not matched to a gene: 3. The CDR3 reads CASSEGLAGVTDTQYF. CDR3 DNA sequence: TGCGCCAGCAGCGAGGGACTAGCGGGGGTCACAGATACGCAGTATTTT. The entire variable domain, with the rest obtained from reference TRBV5-1 and TRBJ2-3, is as follows: KAGVTQTPRYLIKTRGQQVTLSCSPISGHRSVSWYQQTPGQGLQFLFEYFSETQRNKGNFPGRFSGRQFSNSRSEMNVSTLELGDSALYLCASSEGLAGVTDTQYFGPGTRLTVL.

The chain has TRBV5-1 and TRBJ2-1; 8 bases are a match to TRBD2. Trimming removed 4 bases from V and 15 bases from J; junction bases left unmatched: 6. This CDR3 has 11 amino acids. CDR1 is SGHRS and CDR2 is YFSETQ in the germline V gene. CDR3 sequence reads: CASSKTSVPFF. Written as DNA, the CDR3 is TGCGCCAGCAGCAAGACTAGCGTTCCGTTCTTC.

The V and J genes are TRBV29-1 and TRBJ2-7; the match to TRBD2 covers 9 bases. CDR1 and CDR2 from the germline V gene are SQVTM and ANQGSEA. V trimming: 0 bases; J trimming: 4 bases; junction bases outside the gene matches: 4. The CDR3 spans 14 residues. This CDR3 reads CSVEDKAGGYEQYF. The DNA of the CDR3 is TGCAGCGTTGAAGATAAGGCGGGAGGGTACGAGCAGTACTTC.

This clonotype appeared a few times. This sequence joins TRBV15 and TRBJ1-5; 9 positions agree with TRBD1. Per germline, CDR1 LNHNV and CDR2 YYDKDF (reference sequence). V trimming: 0 bases; J trimming: 4 bases; junction bases outside the gene matches: 13. The CDR3 runs to 19 residues. As DNA, the CDR3 is TGTGCCACCAGCAGAGATTTCGTGCCTGGACAGGGGAAAAATCAGCCCCAGCATTTT. Protein sequence: CATSRDFVPGQGKNQPQHF.

The CDR3 loop is CASRTGTARGYTF. CDR3 coding DNA: TGTGCCAGCAGGACCGGGACAGCACGCGGCTACACCTTC. The genes are TRBV6-1 and TRBJ1-2; TRBD1 matches 7 bases. The CDR3 spans 13 residues. The V segment lost 6 bases and the J segment 8 bases; nucleotides outside the gene matches: 9. Germline-derived CDR1 and CDR2 are MNHNS and SASEGT.

This clonotype was observed a few times. The gene calls are TRBV20-1 and TRBJ2-2; 7 nucleotides align to TRBD1. V trimming: 5 bases; J trimming: 1 base; junction bases outside the gene matches: 4. The CDR3 loop spans 14 amino acids. Germline CDR1 and CDR2: DFQATT and SNEGSKA (reference sequence). The CDR3 protein is CSADRQGNTGELFF. Here the CDR3 DNA reads TGCAGTGCTGATAGACAGGGGAACACCGGGGAGCTGTTTTTT.

This rearrangement joins TRBV6-1 to TRBJ1-3; possible D gene TRBD1, 5 bases. The V and J ends lost 8 bases and 2 bases respectively, with 16 bases between them. The CDR3 is 15 residues long. Germline V lookup: CDR1 MNHNS, CDR2 SASEGT. CDR3 bases: TGTGCCAGCTCCCAAGGGGCTGGGGCTGGAAACACCATATATTTT. Translated: CASSQGAGAGNTIYF.

This clonotype appeared a few times. The DNA of the CDR3 is TGTGCCAGCAGCCAAGATACTACAGGGAAGGACACTGAAGCTTTCTTT. Translated: CASSQDTTGKDTEAFF. J is TRBJ1-1 and V is TRBV4-2, with D perhaps TRBD1 (6 bases). V dropped 0 bases and J dropped 3 bases, with 14 bases sitting between them. CDR1 is LGHNA, CDR2 YNFKEQ, per germline. The CDR3 has 16 residues.

In its sample, this clonotype was seen a few times. J is TRBJ2-5 and V is TRBV11-1; D is undetermined. V was cut by 5 bases and J by 3 bases, with 13 bases left in between. The CDR3 length is 14 residues. Germline lookup yields CDR1 SGHAT and CDR2 FQDESV (reference sequence). The CDR3 bases are TGTGCCAGCAGCCCAAGCTATTCGGAAGAGACCCAGTACTTC. Its protein product is CASSPSYSEETQYF.

The CDR3 coding sequence is TGTGCCAGCAGTTGGAGGGGGGATGAGCAGTTCTTC. Translating it yields CASSWRGDEQFF. This chain uses TRBV11-2 with TRBJ2-1; D tentatively fits TRBD1 or TRBD2 (6 bases each). V lost 6 bases and J 8 bases, leaving 11 bases between the germline ends. This CDR3 has 12 residues. Per the germline V gene, CDR1 is SGHAT and CDR2 is FQNNGV. Drawing the rest from reference TRBV11-2 and TRBJ2-1, the complete variable domain is EAGVAQSPRYKIIEKRQSVAFWCNPISGHATLYWYQQILGQGPKLLIQFQNNGVVDDSQLPKDRFSAERLKGVDSTLKIQPAKLEDSAVYLCASSWRGDEQFFGPGTRLTVL.

The chain joins TRBV7-2 to TRBJ2-5, with D uncertain. V was pared by 1 base and J by 4 bases, with 13 bases between. Germline loops: CDR1 SGHTA, CDR2 FQGNSA. The CDR3 runs 15 residues. The DNA for the CDR3 is TGTGCCAGCAGCTTAGGTTTGGGTGGTCCAGAGACCCAGTACTTC. Its translation is CASSLGLGGPETQYF.

The chain has TRBV4-2 and TRBJ1-2; perhaps TRBD1 as D (5 bases). Trimming left V 3 bases short and J 0 bases short, with 8 bases between. The V gene's germline CDR1 is LGHNA and CDR2 YNFKEQ. The CDR3 has 14 amino acids. The CDR3 DNA is TGTGCCAGCAGCCAGACGACAGCTAACTATGGCTACACCTTC. Translation: CASSQTTANYGYTF.

This clonotype was seen ten or more times. The rearrangement uses TRBV12-3 or TRBV12-4 and TRBJ2-5; D is unclear. The CDR3 runs to 12 residues. V lost 3 bases and J 10 bases, leaving 12 bases between the germline ends. The DNA of the CDR3 is TGTGCCAGCAGTTTGGCGGCGTCTAGCCAGTACTTC. It specifies CASSLAASSQYF.

The chain joins TRBV7-6 to TRBJ2-7; D is unclear. Deletions cut 2 bases from V and 3 bases from J, with 14 bases between. Germline V gene data show CDR1 as SGHVS and CDR2 as FNYEAQ. This CDR3 region has 15 residues. CDR3 sequence (DNA): TGTGCCAGCAGCTTATCTGGGCCCAACGGCTACGAGCAGTACTTC. Protein sequence: CASSLSGPNGYEQYF. The full variable domain, with the rest looked up from reference TRBV7-6 and TRBJ2-7, is GAGVSQSPRYKVTKRGQDVALRCDPISGHVSLYWYRQALGQGPEFLTYFNYEAQQDKSGLPNDRFSAERPEGSISTLTIQRTEQRDSAMYRCASSLSGPNGYEQYFGPGTRLTVT.

This clonotype showed up just a few times. V is TRBV20-1 and J is TRBJ2-1, with 16 bases lining up with TRBD2. The CDR3 consists of 15 residues. V lost 6 bases and J lost 8; bases outside the gene matches: 7. Germline V gene sequence: CDR1 DFQATT, CDR2 SNEGSKA (reference sequence). CDR3: CSASGTSGRAYEQFF. The CDR3, as DNA: TGCAGTGCCTCGGGGACTAGCGGGAGGGCGTATGAGCAGTTCTTC.

This clonotype turned up a few times. CDR3 in DNA: TGCAGTGCTAGTCACGGCGGGGGGGCAGGAGAGCAGTACTTC. Protein product: CSASHGGGAGEQYF. The rearrangement uses TRBV20-1 and TRBJ2-7; 9 nucleotides align to TRBD2. Germline CDR1 DFQATT, CDR2 SNEGSKA (reference sequence). The CDR3 runs to 14 residues. After removal of 3 bases from V and 7 bases from J, the junction contained 10 bases not matched to a gene.

This clonotype was counted only a few times. The gene calls are TRBV7-2 and TRBJ2-5; D unclear. The length of the CDR3 is 14 residues. From germline, CDR1 is SGHTA and CDR2 FQGNSA. Trimming took off 0 bases at V and 2 bases at J, with 7 bases between the two ends. The CDR3 DNA sequence: TGTGCCAGCAGCTTAGCATTCGGACAAGAGACCCAGTACTTC. Amino acids: CASSLAFGQETQYF.

Only a few counts were recorded for this clonotype. The chain has TRBV9 and TRBJ2-5; 9 nucleotides match TRBD1. Germline values: CDR1 SGDLS, CDR2 YYNGEE. The V segment lost 4 bases and the J segment 5 bases; nucleotides outside the gene matches: 6. CDR3 length equals 14 residues. The CDR3 DNA follows: TGTGCCAGCAGCTTTCGGACAGGGGTGGAGACCCAGTACTTC. It yields the protein CASSFRTGVETQYF.

This rearrangement joins TRBV12-3 or TRBV12-4 to TRBJ1-6; TRBD1 is a possible D gene (5 bases). V lost 5 bases and J lost 6, with 11 bases in between. This CDR3 is built from 14 residues. The CDR3 is CASSSTGSNSPLHF. Here the CDR3 DNA reads TGTGCCAGCAGTAGCACAGGCTCTAATTCACCCCTCCACTTT.

This clonotype was recorded only once. The chain recombines TRBV20-1 with TRBJ2-5; D possibly matches TRBD1 or TRBD2 (5 bases each). The CDR3 is 15 amino acids. Trimming left V 0 bases short and J 5 bases short, with 16 bases between. CDR1 is DFQATT, CDR2 SNEGSKA, per germline (reference sequence). The CDR3 spells CSARDLREGSETQYF. Here the CDR3 DNA reads TGCAGTGCTAGAGACCTACGCGAGGGGTCGGAGACCCAGTACTTC.

In DNA form, the CDR3 reads TGTGCCAGCAGCGACCCGGGATTACACGAGCAGTACTTC. This gives the protein CASSDPGLHEQYF. The V and J genes are TRBV7-9 and TRBJ2-7; possibly TRBD2 for D (5 bases). The germline CDR1 and CDR2 sequences are SEHNR and FQNEAQ (reference sequence). The CDR3 consists of 13 residues. Trimming pared 5 bases from V and 5 bases from J, leaving 13 bases between.

The V gene is TRBV20-1, the J gene TRBJ2-3; D possibly corresponds to TRBD1 (5 bases). The CDR3 is 14 amino acids. Trimming removed 3 bases at V and 0 bases at J, with 10 bases between. Germline lookup yields CDR1 DFQATT and CDR2 SNEGSKA (reference sequence). The CDR3 is CSARDTRSTDTQYF. The CDR3 coding sequence is TGCAGTGCTAGGGACACCCGAAGCACAGATACGCAGTATTTT.

This rearrangement joins TRBV7-2 to TRBJ2-1; the D is unclear. Germline V gene sequence: CDR1 SGHTA, CDR2 FQGNSA. There are 12 residues in the CDR3. The V end lost 7 bases, the J end lost 5 bases, and 9 bases lay between the germline ends. In DNA, the CDR3 is TGTGCCAGCAACCGACGGAACAATGAGCAGTTCTTC. Translated: CASNRRNNEQFF.

This clonotype was recorded a few times. The chain is built from TRBV20-1 and TRBJ1-2; D is ambiguous. CDR3 size: 13 residues. The germline gives CDR1 DFQATT, CDR2 SNEGSKA (reference sequence). V was clipped by 3 bases and J by 1 base, with 9 bases between them. The CDR3 loop is CSARREDNYGYTF. CDR3 DNA: TGCAGTGCTAGGCGTGAGGATAACTATGGCTACACCTTC.

This clonotype has ten or more counts. V and J are TRBV5-7 and TRBJ2-6; 13 nucleotides align to TRBD2. TRBV5-7 is filed as an ORF, its function uncertain. V shed 1 base, J shed 2 bases, and the junction held 9 bases outside the gene matches. CDR3 length: 20 amino acids. In nucleotides, the CDR3 is TGTGCCAGCAGCTTGAGTAGGACTAGCGGGAGCAGAGCTGGGGCCAACGTCCTGACTTTC. This translates into CASSLSRTSGSRAGANVLTF.

This clonotype was seen only a few times. The chain employs TRBV7-3 and TRBJ2-3; TRBD2 matches 9 bases. This CDR3 is built from 15 residues. Unmatched junction bases numbered 8, after V lost 2 bases and J lost 8 bases. Germline V gene lookup returns CDR1 SGHTA and CDR2 FQGTGA. Written as DNA, the CDR3 is TGTGCCAGCAGCTTAGTTGCGGGAGGGCCTTCTACGCAGTATTTT. It codes for CASSLVAGGPSTQYF. The complete variable domain, with remaining parts taken from reference TRBV7-3 and TRBJ2-3, reads GAGVSQTPSNKVTEKGKYVELRCDPISGHTALYWYRQSLGQGPEFLIYFQGTGAADDSGLPNDRFFAVRPEGSVSTLKIQRTERGDSAVYLCASSLVAGGPSTQYFGPGTRLTVL.

This chain joins TRBV7-2 and TRBJ2-1; 11 positions agree with TRBD2. The CDR3 extends over 15 amino acids. From germline, CDR1 is SGHTA and CDR2 FQGNSA. V shed 5 bases and J 5 bases; nucleotides not matched to a gene: 5. The CDR3 coding sequence is TGTGCCAGCAGCCAAATGGGACTAGCGGACAATGAGCAGTTCTTC. This sequence encodes CASSQMGLADNEQFF. The complete variable domain, with remaining parts taken from reference TRBV7-2 and TRBJ2-1, reads GAGVSQSPSNKVTEKGKDVELRCDPISGHTALYWYRQSLGQGLEFLIYFQGNSAPDKSGLPSDRFSAERTGGSVSTLTIQRTQQEDSAVYLCASSQMGLADNEQFFGPGTRLTVL.

This clonotype was picked up a small number of times. The chain employs TRBV7-2 and TRBJ1-6; no reliable D call. V lost 1 base to trimming and J lost 5 bases, with 9 bases between them. This CDR3 has 15 amino acids. CDR1 and CDR2 from the germline V gene are SGHTA and FQGNSA. The CDR3 nucleotides are TGTGCCAGCAGCTTAGTGGGATCTCATAATTCACCCCTCCACTTT. This sequence encodes CASSLVGSHNSPLHF.

This clonotype was seen at least ten times. The chain couples TRBV20-1 to TRBJ2-2, with TRBD2 matching over 7 bases. With V trimmed by 6 bases and J by 7 bases, 11 bases remained unmatched. From germline, CDR1 is DFQATT and CDR2 SNEGSKA (reference sequence). The CDR3 has 14 residues. This CDR3 is CSATRSGTVGELFF. DNA of the CDR3: TGCAGTGCCACTCGGAGCGGGACGGTCGGGGAGCTGTTTTTT.

This clonotype was counted only a few times. V is TRBV10-3 and J is TRBJ2-2; 10 bases line up with TRBD2. The J segment lost 5 bases and the V segment lost 0 bases, leaving 6 bases of the junction unmatched. This CDR3 contains 17 residues. Germline V gene data show CDR1 as ENHRY and CDR2 as SYGVKD. The CDR3 DNA reads as TGTGCCATCAGTGAGTCGACTCTAGCGGGAGCTACCGGGGAGCTGTTTTTT. Translation: CAISESTLAGATGELFF.